This T cell receptor beta chain was documented in a study of blood T cell repertoires in COVID-19. Overall study context: Italy, Spain and the United States were the sources of the convalescent and acute COVID-19 samples. Sample material is recorded as cDNA or gDNA derived from T cells, B-cell-depleted T cells, or PBMCs.

Sequencing was performed with immunoSEQ multiplex PCR; in TCRdb, only in-frame clones are kept and a portion is missing. Seen here are 250,000 to 350,000 clones, 84% observed once, and the top ten hold around 16%. V dropped 5 bases and J dropped 5 bases, with 12 bases sitting between them. CDR3 size: 13 residues. CDR1 and CDR2 from the germline V gene are SNHLY and FYNNEI. Patients in Seattle were enrolled during active infection, then followed longitudinally. The rearrangement links TRBV2 to TRBJ1-1, with D maybe TRBD1 (6 bases). Sequencing input: peripheral blood. The TCR sequence derives from a person in their 70s with COVID-19, enrolled during active disease. The CDR3 is CASSQQGITEAFF. The CDR3 DNA sequence: TGTGCCAGCAGTCAACAGGGTATTACTGAAGCTTTCTTT.